This TCR beta chain was sequenced during a study of T cells in Graves' hyperthyroidism and ophthalmopathy. This clonotype showed up many times. What it binds is not known. This CDR3 comprises 12 residues. The germline CDR1 and CDR2 sequences are MNHNS and SASEGT. The V end lost 6 bases, the J end lost 4 bases, and 10 bases lay between the germline ends. Using RNA transcripts as the source, TCR beta CDR3 regions were amplified. The study used the HTBI primer set for a first-round RT-PCR of the TCR CDR3. TCRdb fed the multiplex PCR reads into MiXCR, producing one record per CDR3 protein. The table records under 450,000 distinct CDR3 sequences, around 14% of them present only once. Overall study results and limits: The model forecast ophthalmopathy, anticipating it by a median approximately 7 months before onset.

For Graves' hyperthyroidism to be stable, ophthalmopathy could not progress within 18 months. Material: blood. This clonotype originated in a woman aged 18 to 35 with Graves' hyperthyroidism. This chain uses TRBV6-1 with TRBJ2-7; TRBD1 is a possible D gene (6 bases). The CDR3 reads CASRRDRYEQYF. In DNA form, the CDR3 reads TGTGCCAGCAGACGCGACAGGTACGAGCAGTACTTC.